These 5 T cell receptor beta chains were sequenced from one sample in a study of cytomegalovirus exposure and HLA in healthy donors. The PCR employed 60 Vbeta primers together with 13 Jbeta primers. Sequenced by immunoSEQ multiplex PCR; TCRdb stores in-frame clones only, minus some. The sample holds around 160,000 clones, 77% seen once. Sequenced: PBMCs. The origin of the receptors is a woman aged 40 to 49 in good health and CMV-seropositive.

This sequence joins TRBV15 and TRBJ1-1; D possibly corresponds to TRBD1 (5 bases). CDR1 is LNHNV and CDR2 is YYDKDF in the germline V gene (reference sequence). Deletions cut 0 bases from V and 4 bases from J, with 21 bases between. The CDR3 spans 18 residues. The CDR3 is CATSRDRYLREVATEAFF. The CDR3 nucleotides read TGTGCCACCAGCAGAGATCGATACCTCAGGGAGGTGGCCACTGAAGCTTTCTTT.

This clone was detected only once. V gene TRBV2 combines with J gene TRBJ2-5; perhaps TRBD1 as D (5 bases). V was pared by 7 bases and J by 3 bases, with 12 bases between. The germline V gene encodes CDR1 SNHLY and CDR2 FYNNEI. The CDR3 spans 13 residues. CDR3 nucleotides: TGTGCCAGCAATAGGGGTACGAAAGAGACCCAGTACTTC. Translation: CASNRGTKETQYF.

The V gene is TRBV7-2, the J gene TRBJ2-1; 12 nucleotides match TRBD2. Per germline, CDR1 SGHTA and CDR2 FQGNSA. The ends lost 3 bases at V and 9 bases at J; junction bases unmatched: 12. The CDR3 has 17 amino acids. The CDR3 loop is CASSFGLAGRSGSEQFF. The DNA for the CDR3 is TGTGCCAGCAGCTTCGGACTAGCGGGGCGCAGCGGGAGTGAGCAGTTCTTC.

The chain employs TRBV7-2 and TRBJ1-1; D remains unclear. Germline loops: CDR1 SGHTA, CDR2 FQGNSA. Trimming took off 5 bases at V and 0 bases at J, with 10 bases between the two ends. The CDR3 is 14 amino acids. CDR3 coding DNA: TGTGCCAGCAGCCCCGGGAGGATGAACACTGAAGCTTTCTTT. Translating it yields CASSPGRMNTEAFF. The variable domain in full, completed from reference TRBV7-2 and TRBJ1-1, reads GAGVSQSPSNKVTEKGKDVELRCDPISGHTALYWYRQSLGQGLEFLIYFQGNSAPDKSGLPSDRFSAERTGGSVSTLTIQRTQQEDSAVYLCASSPGRMNTEAFFGQGTRLTVV.

The chain links TRBV9 to TRBJ2-7, with D possibly TRBD1 on 6 matching bases. Trimming took 4 bases from V and 7 from J, leaving 24 bases between them. The germline V gene has CDR1 SGDLS and CDR2 YYNGEE. The CDR3 is 16 amino acids. This CDR3 is CASSPHEWTEGREQYF. The CDR3 DNA is TGTGCCAGCAGCCCGCATGAGTGGACAGAGGGACGGGAGCAGTACTTC. The full variable domain, completed using reference TRBV9 and TRBJ2-7, is DSGVTQTPKHLITATGQRVTLRCSPRSGDLSVYWYQQSLDQGLQFLIQYYNGEERAKGNILERFSAQQFPDLHSELNLSSLELGDSALYFCASSPHEWTEGREQYFGPGTRLTVT.